This T cell receptor (beta chain) emerged from a study of cytomegalovirus exposure and HLA in healthy donors. The germline V gene has CDR1 LNHDA and CDR2 SQIVND (reference sequence). This CDR3 spans 18 amino acids. Trimming removed 7 bases from V and 6 bases from J; junction bases left unmatched: 16. The PCR ran on 60 Vbeta and 13 Jbeta primers. TCRdb's copy holds only in-frame clones and misses some; the assay was immunoSEQ multiplex PCR. The table shows 45,000 to 60,000 clones, with around 81% occurring only once. The TCR originated in a man younger than 45 in good health and CMV-seropositive. This chain connects TRBV19 to TRBJ2-1; the match to TRBD2 covers 12 bases. The sample consisted of PBMCs. CDR3 nucleotide sequence: TGTGCCAGTACCCAGGGCCTAGCGGGGGGGCCTAGGAGCAATGAGCAGTTCTTC. Translated: CASTQGLAGGPRSNEQFF.